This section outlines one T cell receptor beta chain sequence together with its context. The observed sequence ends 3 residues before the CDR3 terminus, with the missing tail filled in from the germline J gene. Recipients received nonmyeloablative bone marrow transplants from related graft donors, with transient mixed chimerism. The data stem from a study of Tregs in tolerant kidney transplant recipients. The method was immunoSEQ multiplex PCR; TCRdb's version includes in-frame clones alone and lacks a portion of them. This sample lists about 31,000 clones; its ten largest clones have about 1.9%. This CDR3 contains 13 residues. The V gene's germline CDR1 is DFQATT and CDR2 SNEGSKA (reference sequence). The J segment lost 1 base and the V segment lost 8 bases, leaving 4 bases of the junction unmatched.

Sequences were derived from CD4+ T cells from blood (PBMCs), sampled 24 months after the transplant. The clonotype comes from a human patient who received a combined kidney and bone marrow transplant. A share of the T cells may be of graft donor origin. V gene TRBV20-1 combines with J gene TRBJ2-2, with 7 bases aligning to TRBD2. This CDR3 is CSLSGLNTGELFF. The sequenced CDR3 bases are TGCAGTCTTAGCGGGTTGAACACCGGGGAG.